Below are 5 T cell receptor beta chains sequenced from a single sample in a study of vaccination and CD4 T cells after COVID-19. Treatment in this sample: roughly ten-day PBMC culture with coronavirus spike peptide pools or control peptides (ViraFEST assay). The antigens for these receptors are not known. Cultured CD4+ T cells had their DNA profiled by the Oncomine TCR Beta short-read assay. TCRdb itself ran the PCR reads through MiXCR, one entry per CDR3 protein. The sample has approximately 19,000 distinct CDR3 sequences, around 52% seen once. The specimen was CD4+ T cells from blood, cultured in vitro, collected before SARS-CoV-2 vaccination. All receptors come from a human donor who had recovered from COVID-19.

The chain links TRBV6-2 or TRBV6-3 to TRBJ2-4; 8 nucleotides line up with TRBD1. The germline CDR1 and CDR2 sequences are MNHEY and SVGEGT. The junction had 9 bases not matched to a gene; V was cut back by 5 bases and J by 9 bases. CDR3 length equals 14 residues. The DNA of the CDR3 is TGTGCCAGCAGTACCGGGACAGGTATAGGCATTCAGTACTTC. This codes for CASSTGTGIGIQYF.

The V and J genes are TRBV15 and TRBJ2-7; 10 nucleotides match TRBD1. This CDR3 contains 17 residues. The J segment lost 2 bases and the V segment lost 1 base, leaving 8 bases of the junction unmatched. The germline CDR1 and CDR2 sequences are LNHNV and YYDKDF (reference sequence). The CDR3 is CATSRANPGQGTYEQYF. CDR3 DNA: TGTGCCACCAGCAGAGCCAATCCGGGACAGGGGACCTACGAGCAGTACTTC.

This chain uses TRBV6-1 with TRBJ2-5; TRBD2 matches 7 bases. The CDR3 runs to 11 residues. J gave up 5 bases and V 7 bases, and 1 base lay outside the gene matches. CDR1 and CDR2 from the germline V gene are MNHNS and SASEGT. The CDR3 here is CASTGGETQYF. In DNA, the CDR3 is TGTGCCAGCACCGGGGGGGAGACCCAGTACTTC.

The chain's CDR3 is CAISGTVNTEAFF. CDR3 bases: TGTGCCATCAGTGGGACAGTAAACACTGAAGCTTTCTTT. The V call is TRBV10-3, the J call TRBJ1-1, with D possibly TRBD1 on 6 matching bases. Germline assignment: CDR1 ENHRY and CDR2 SYGVKD. Trimming shortened V by 4 bases and J by 2 bases, and 8 bases separated the two germline ends. The CDR3 loop spans 13 amino acids.

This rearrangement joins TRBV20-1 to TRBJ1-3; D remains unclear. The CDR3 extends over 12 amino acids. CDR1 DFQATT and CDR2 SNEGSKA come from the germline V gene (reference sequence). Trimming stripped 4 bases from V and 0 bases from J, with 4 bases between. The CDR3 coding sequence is TGCAGTGCTACAGTCTCTGGAAACACCATATATTTT. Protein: CSATVSGNTIYF.